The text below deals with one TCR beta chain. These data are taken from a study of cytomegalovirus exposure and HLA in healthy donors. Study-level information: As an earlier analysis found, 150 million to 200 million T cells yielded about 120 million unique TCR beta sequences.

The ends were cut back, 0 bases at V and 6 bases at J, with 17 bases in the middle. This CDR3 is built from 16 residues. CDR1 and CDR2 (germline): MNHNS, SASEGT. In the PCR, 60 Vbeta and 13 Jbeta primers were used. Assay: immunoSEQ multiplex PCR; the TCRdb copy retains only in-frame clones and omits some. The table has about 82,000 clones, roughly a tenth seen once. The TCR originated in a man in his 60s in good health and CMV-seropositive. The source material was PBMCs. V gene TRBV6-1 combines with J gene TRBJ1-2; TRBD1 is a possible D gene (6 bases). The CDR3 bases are TGTGCCAGCAGTGAAGCGCCGACAGGCTATCAAAATGGCTACACCTTC. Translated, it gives CASSEAPTGYQNGYTF.